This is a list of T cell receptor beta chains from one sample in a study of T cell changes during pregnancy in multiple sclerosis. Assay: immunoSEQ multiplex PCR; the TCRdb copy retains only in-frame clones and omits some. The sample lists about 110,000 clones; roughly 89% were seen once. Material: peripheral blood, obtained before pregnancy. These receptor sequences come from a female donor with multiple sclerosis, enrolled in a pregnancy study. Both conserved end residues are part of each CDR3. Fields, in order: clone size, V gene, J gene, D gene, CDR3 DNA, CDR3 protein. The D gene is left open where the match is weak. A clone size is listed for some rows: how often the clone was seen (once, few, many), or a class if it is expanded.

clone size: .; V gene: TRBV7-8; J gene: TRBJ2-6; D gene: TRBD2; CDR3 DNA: TGTGCCAGCAGCGGGACCTACGGCGGGGGTTCTGCTGGGGCCAACGTCCTGACTTTC; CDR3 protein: CASSGTYGGGSAGANVLTF
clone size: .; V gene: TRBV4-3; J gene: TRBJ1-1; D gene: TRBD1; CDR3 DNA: TGCGCCAGCAGCCAAGATCTACCGGACAGGGAAGGGAGCACTGAAGCTTTCTTT; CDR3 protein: CASSQDLPDREGSTEAFF
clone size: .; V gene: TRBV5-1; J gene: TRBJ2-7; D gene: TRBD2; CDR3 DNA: TGCGCCAGCAGCCCGGGACTAGCGGGAGCTCCCTACGAGCAGTACTTC; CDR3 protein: CASSPGLAGAPYEQYF
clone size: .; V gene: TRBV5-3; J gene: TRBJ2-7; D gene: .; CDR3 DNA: TGTGCCAGAAGCTCCCCGGGGCAGGGGCAAACCTACGAGCAGTACTTC; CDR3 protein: CARSSPGQGQTYEQYF
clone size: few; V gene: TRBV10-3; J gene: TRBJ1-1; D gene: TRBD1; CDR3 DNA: TGTGCCATCAGGGGACAGGGTGAAGCTTTCTTT; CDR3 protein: CAIRGQGEAFF
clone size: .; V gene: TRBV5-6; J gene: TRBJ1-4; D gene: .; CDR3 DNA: TGTGCCAGCAGCCTGGTGGGAGCAACTAATGAAAAACTGTTTTTT; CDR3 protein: CASSLVGATNEKLFF
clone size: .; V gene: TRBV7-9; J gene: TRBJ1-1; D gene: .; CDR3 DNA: TGTGCCAGCAGCTTAGGGGGGGTGGAGAACACTGAAGCTTTCTTT; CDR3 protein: CASSLGGVENTEAFF
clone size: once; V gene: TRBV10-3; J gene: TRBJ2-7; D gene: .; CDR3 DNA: TGTGCCATCAGCCAAACCTACGAGCAGTACTTC; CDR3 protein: CAISQTYEQYF
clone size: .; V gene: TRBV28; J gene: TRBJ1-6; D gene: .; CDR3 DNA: TGTGCCAGCAGTTTATGGGGCAGGGGCCGGGGAAATTCACCCCTCCACTTT; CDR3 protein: CASSLWGRGRGNSPLHF
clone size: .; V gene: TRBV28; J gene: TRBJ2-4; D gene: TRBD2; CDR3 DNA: TGTGCCAGCAGCAGCGGGGGGTCCAAAAACATTCAGTACTTC; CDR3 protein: CASSSGGSKNIQYF
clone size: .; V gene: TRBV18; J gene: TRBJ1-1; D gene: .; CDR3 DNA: TGTGCCAGCTCACCCAGACAGGTGCCGAACACTGAAGCTTTCTTT; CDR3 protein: CASSPRQVPNTEAFF
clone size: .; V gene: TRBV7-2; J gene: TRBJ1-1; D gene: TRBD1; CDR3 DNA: TGTGCCAGCAGCTCAGAAACAGGGGGGCGGACTGAAGCTTTCTTT; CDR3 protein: CASSSETGGRTEAFF
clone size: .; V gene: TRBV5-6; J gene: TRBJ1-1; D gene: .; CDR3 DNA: TGTGCCAGCAGCCTACGGACGACAGGAAAGAACACTGAAGCTTTCTTT; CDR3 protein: CASSLRTTGKNTEAFF
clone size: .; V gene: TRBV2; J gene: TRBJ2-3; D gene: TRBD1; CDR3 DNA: TGTGCCAGCAGACCGTTCCGGGACAGGACAGATACGCAGTATTTT; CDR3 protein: CASRPFRDRTDTQYF
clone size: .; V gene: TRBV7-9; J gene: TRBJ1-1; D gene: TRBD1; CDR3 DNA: TGTGCCAGCAGCTTAGACAGGGGTGAAGCTTTCTTT; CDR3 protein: CASSLDRGEAFF
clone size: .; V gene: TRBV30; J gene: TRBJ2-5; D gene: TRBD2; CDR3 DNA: TGTGCCTGGAGCGCGGGTAGCGGGAGAGGAGAGACCCAGTACTTC; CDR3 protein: CAWSAGSGRGETQYF
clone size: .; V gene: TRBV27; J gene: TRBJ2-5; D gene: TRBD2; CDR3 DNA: TGTGCCAGCAGCTTAAGGGGAGCGAGCGGGGGGCCTCGGGAGACCCAGTACTTC; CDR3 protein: CASSLRGASGGPRETQYF
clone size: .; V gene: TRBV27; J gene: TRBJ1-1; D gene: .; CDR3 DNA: TGTGCCAGCAGTTTATATTCAGGGATTAACACTGAAGCTTTCTTT; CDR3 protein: CASSLYSGINTEAFF
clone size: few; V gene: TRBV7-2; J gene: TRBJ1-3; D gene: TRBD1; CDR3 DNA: TGTGCCAGCAGCGTACAGGGGGAAAACACCATATATTTT; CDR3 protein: CASSVQGENTIYF
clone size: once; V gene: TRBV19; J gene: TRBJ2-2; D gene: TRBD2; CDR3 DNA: TGTGCCAGTAGCTCAGGACTAGCTAGCACCGGGGAGCTGTTTTTT; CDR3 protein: CASSSGLASTGELFF
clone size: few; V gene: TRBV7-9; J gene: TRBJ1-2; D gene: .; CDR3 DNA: TGTGCCAGCAGTTCCGCAGGGCCCTATGGCTACACCTTC; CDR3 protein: CASSSAGPYGYTF
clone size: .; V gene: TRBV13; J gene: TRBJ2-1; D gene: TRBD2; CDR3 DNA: TGTGCCAGCAGCCGAATCATCCGTGGACTAGCGGGAGGATCCGAGCAGTTCTTC; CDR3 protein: CASSRIIRGLAGGSEQFF
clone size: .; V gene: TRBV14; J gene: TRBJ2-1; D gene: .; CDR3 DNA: TGTGCCAGCAGCCAAGAAAGACTCCGGGGGCAGTTCTTC; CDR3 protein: CASSQERLRGQFF
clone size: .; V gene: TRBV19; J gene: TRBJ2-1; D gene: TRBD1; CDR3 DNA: TGTGCCAGTAGTTTGGAAAGGTCGGGACAGGGAAACAATGAGCAGTTCTTC; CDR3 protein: CASSLERSGQGNNEQFF
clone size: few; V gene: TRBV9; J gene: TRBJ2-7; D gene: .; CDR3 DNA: TGTGCCAGCAGCGTAGCCAGTGTAAACGACGAGCAGTACTTC; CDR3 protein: CASSVASVNDEQYF
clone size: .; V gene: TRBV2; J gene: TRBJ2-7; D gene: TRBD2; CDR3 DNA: TGTGCCAGCCGGACTAGCGCCTCCTCCGGGGAGCAGTACTTC; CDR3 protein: CASRTSASSGEQYF
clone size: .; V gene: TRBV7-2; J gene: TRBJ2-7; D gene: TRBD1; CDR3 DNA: TGTGCCAGCAGCTTGTCAGGGACAGCCTACGAGCAGTACTTC; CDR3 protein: CASSLSGTAYEQYF
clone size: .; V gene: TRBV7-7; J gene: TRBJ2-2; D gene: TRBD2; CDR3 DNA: TGTGCTAGCAGCCAGGGACTAGCGAACACCGGGGAGCTGTTTTTT; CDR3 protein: CASSQGLANTGELFF
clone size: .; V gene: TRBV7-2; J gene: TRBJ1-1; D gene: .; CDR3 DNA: TGTGCCAGCAGCCCCAGGGCAGGGTTGACTGAAGCTTTCTTT; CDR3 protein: CASSPRAGLTEAFF
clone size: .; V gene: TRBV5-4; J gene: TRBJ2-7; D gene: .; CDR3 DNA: TGTGCCAGCAGCTACATTGTCACCAGGGGTGCATCCGAGCAGTACTTC; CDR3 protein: CASSYIVTRGASEQYF
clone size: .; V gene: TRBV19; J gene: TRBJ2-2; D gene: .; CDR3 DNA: TGTGCCAGTAGTATATACCGAGGGGGGCTGTTTTTT; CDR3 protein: CASSIYRGGLFF
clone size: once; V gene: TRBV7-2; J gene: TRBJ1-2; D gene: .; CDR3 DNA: TGTGCCAGCAGCTTCCCCTCCGAAGAGCTTTTCTATGGCTACACCTTC; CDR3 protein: CASSFPSEELFYGYTF
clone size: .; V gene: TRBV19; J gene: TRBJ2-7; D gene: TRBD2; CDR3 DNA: TGTGCCAGTAGTATCGGGACTAGTGTCGGCCACGAGCAGTACTTC; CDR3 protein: CASSIGTSVGHEQYF
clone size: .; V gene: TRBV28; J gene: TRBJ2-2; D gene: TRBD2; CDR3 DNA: TGTGCCAGCAGTTCCCCCGGACAACTAGCGGGAGTCAGGACCGGGGAGCTGTTTTTT; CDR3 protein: CASSSPGQLAGVRTGELFF
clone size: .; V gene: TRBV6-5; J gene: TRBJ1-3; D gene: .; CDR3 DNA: TGTGCCAGCAGTTACTCGGGGAGAGGGGGAAACACCATATATTTT; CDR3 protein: CASSYSGRGGNTIYF
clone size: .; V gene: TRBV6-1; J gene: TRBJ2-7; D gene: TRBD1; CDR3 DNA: TGTGCCAGCAGGTCCGGACAGGGAGGAGTCCTCGAGCAGTACTTC; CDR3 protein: CASRSGQGGVLEQYF
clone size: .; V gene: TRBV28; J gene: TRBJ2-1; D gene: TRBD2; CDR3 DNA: TGTGCCAGCAGACCTCCGGGACTAGGCTATGAGCAGTTCTTC; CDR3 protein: CASRPPGLGYEQFF
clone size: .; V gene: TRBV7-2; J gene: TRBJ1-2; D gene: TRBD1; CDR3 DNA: TGTGCCAGCAGCTTAGAGGACAGGGGGCAGGATGGCTACACCTTC; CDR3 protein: CASSLEDRGQDGYTF